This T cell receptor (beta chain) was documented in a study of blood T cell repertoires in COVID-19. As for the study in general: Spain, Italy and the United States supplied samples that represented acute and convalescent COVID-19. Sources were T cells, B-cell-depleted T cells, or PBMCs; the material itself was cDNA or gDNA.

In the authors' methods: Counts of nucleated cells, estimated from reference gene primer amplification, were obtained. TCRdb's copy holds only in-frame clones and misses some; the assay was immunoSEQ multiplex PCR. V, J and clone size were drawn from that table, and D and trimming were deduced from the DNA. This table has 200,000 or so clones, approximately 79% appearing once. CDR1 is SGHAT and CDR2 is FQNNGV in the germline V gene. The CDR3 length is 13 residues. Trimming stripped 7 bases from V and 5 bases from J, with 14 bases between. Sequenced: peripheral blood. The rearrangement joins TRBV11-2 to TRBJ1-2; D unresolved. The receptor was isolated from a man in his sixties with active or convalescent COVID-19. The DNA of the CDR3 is TGTGCCAGCACTCCCTTCGCGGCGTATGGCTACACCTTC. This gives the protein CASTPFAAYGYTF.